The next 14 T cell receptor beta chains were all read from a single sample in a study of T cells after yellow fever vaccination. MiXCR, applied by TCRdb to the 5' RACE reads, yields one record per CDR3 protein. The sample carries some 250,000 distinct CDR3 sequences, around 3.5% recorded once. The sample in question was PBMCs, obtained 15 days after the yellow fever booster vaccination. These receptors came from a man aged 18 to 30 who received the YFV17D yellow fever vaccine.

This clonotype was found many times. The chain carries TRBV7-2 and TRBJ1-2; D uncertain. CDR1 SGHTA and CDR2 FQGNSA come from the germline V gene. The CDR3 length is 15 residues. V was trimmed by 1 base and J by 3 bases, leaving 12 bases between them. This CDR3 reads CASSLVAGGDYGYTF. For the CDR3, the DNA is TGTGCCAGCAGCTTAGTGGCGGGAGGAGACTATGGCTACACCTTC.

This clonotype was observed many times. The rearrangement joins TRBV12-3 or TRBV12-4 to TRBJ1-4; the match to TRBD1 covers 8 bases. The CDR3 length is 14 residues. V gave up 5 bases and J gave up 8 bases; unmatched junction bases: 7. The CDR3 protein is CASSPRTGREKLFF. The CDR3, as DNA: TGTGCCAGCAGTCCCAGGACAGGGCGGGAAAAACTGTTTTTT.

The table lists this clonotype with many counts. The rearrangement joins TRBV15 to TRBJ1-4; no firm D call. CDR1 is LNHNV and CDR2 is YYDKDF in the germline V gene (reference sequence). V lost 6 bases and J 0 bases, leaving 14 bases between the germline ends. The CDR3 runs 16 residues. The CDR3 spells CATRVAVSTTNEKLFF. As DNA, the CDR3 is TGTGCCACCAGAGTGGCGGTCAGCACAACTAATGAAAAACTGTTTTTT.

This clonotype was detected ten times or more. V usage is TRBV5-1 and J usage is TRBJ2-2; no reliable D call. CDR1 and CDR2 from the germline V gene are SGHRS and YFSETQ. The germline V and J ends were trimmed by 6 bases and 17 bases, with 20 bases remaining between them. The CDR3 runs to 12 residues. The CDR3 DNA follows: TGCGCCAGCACAAGGCTGTTGCTGACGAATTTTTTT. Translated: CASTRLLLTNFF.

This clonotype has a count of ten or more. The V call is TRBV20-1, the J call TRBJ2-1; D assignment may be TRBD1 or TRBD2 (6 bases each). Trimming took 2 bases from V and 1 from J, leaving 18 bases between them. Germline values: CDR1 DFQATT, CDR2 SNEGSKA (reference sequence). This CDR3 contains 17 residues. The CDR3 loop is CSARPIDGGGSYNEQFF. The CDR3 nucleotides read TGCAGTGCTAGACCGATCGACGGAGGGGGGTCCTACAATGAGCAGTTCTTC.

This clonotype was observed at least ten times. J is TRBJ1-6 and V is TRBV30; tentative D call: TRBD1 (5 bases). Germline values: CDR1 GTSNPN, CDR2 SVGIG (reference sequence). This CDR3 has 13 amino acids. The ends were cut back, 1 base at V and 10 bases at J, with 11 bases in the middle. The CDR3 DNA reads as TGTGCCTGGAGTGGACATTGGGGCTCACCCCTCCACTTT. It specifies CAWSGHWGSPLHF.

Many counts were recorded for this clonotype. This rearrangement joins TRBV5-1 to TRBJ2-5; D possibly uses TRBD1 or TRBD2 (6 bases each). The germline gives CDR1 SGHRS, CDR2 YFSETQ. The CDR3 is 14 residues long. Trimming cost V 2 bases and J 4 bases, with 12 bases left between them. DNA for the CDR3: TGCGCCAGCAGCTTTAGGGGGGATGGAGAGACCCAGTACTTC. Translated, it gives CASSFRGDGETQYF.

In this sample, this clonotype turned up many times. J is TRBJ2-5 and V is TRBV4-3, with D perhaps given as TRBD1 or TRBD2 (5 bases each). The CDR3 runs 18 residues. Trimming cost V 1 base and J 2 bases, with 20 bases left between them. In germline, CDR1 is LGHNA, CDR2 YSLEER. The DNA for the CDR3 is TGCGCCAGCAGCCAAGCTTTTCGTGGGGGTCAGGTTCAAGAGACCCAGTACTTC. Amino acids: CASSQAFRGGQVQETQYF.

This clonotype was observed many times. The chain recombines TRBV12-3 or TRBV12-4 with TRBJ2-7; D perhaps matches TRBD1 (6 bases). CDR3 length: 12 amino acids. V was cut by 6 bases and J by 5 bases, with 11 bases left in between. The CDR3 DNA reads TGTGCCAGCAGCCCCAACAGGGACGAGCAGTACTTC. Translated, it gives CASSPNRDEQYF.

This clonotype was seen many times. V is TRBV5-1 and J is TRBJ2-3, with 9 nucleotides matching TRBD1. Per germline, CDR1 SGHRS and CDR2 YFSETQ. The V and J ends lost 5 bases and 4 bases, in that order; junction bases with no gene match: 5. This CDR3 comprises 14 residues. Here the CDR3 DNA reads TGCGCCAGCAGTAGGACAGGGGTTCCAGATACGCAGTATTTT. Residues: CASSRTGVPDTQYF.

This clonotype was picked up many times. The gene calls are TRBV7-9 and TRBJ2-2; D is ambiguous. Trimming removed 5 bases from V and 0 bases from J, with 13 bases in between. Germline loops: CDR1 SEHNR, CDR2 FQNEAQ (reference sequence). CDR3 length: 16 residues. As DNA, the CDR3 is TGTGCCAGCAGCCCGATCGGCTATTCGAACACCGGGGAGCTGTTTTTT. Translating gives CASSPIGYSNTGELFF.

This clonotype was recorded at least ten times. This rearrangement joins TRBV5-1 to TRBJ2-1; D gene unclear. This CDR3 has 12 amino acids. Deletions cut 4 bases from V and 6 bases from J, with 8 bases between. CDR1 SGHRS and CDR2 YFSETQ come from the germline V gene. CDR3 amino acids: CASSPSGNEQFF. In DNA form, the CDR3 reads TGCGCCAGCAGCCCCAGTGGCAATGAGCAGTTCTTC.

Many counts were recorded for this clonotype. J is TRBJ2-3 and V is TRBV27; D is ambiguous. Trimming removed 8 bases from V and 1 base from J, with 10 bases in between. The germline gives CDR1 MNHEY, CDR2 SMNVEV (reference sequence). The CDR3 extends over 13 amino acids. In nucleotides, the CDR3 is TGTGCCAGCCTCGCACAAGGCACAGATACGCAGTATTTT. It translates to CASLAQGTDTQYF.

The sample holds many counts of this clonotype. The chain has TRBV21-1 and TRBJ1-4. TRBV21-1 corresponds to a pseudogene. This CDR3 is built from 14 residues. Here the CDR3 DNA reads TGTGCCAGCACCCGGAGTCGGGGCTACGAAAAACTGTTTTTT. This translates into CASTRSRGYEKLFF.